This T cell receptor beta chain was obtained from a study of PD-L1 blockade in urothelial cancer (TCRdb year 2017). Study-level background: Every patient began therapy around 2014 and was given atezolizumab 1,200 mg intravenously every 3 weeks. TCR sequencing covered pretreatment tumor samples and matched, serially collected peripheral blood taken before and after atezolizumab treatment. About 90% of the roughly 29 patients were males with bladder-origin urothelial cancer, and about 60% of the roughly 29 reported a prior smoking history. Blood samples were analyzed at two time points: 3 weeks after treatment start (second dose) and 6 weeks after treatment start. Durable clinical benefit was defined as progression-free survival longer than 6 months, and TCR features were also tested against progression-free and overall survival. Durable clinical benefit was achieved by nine patients and was not achieved by 20 patients. Blood samples yielded a median of around 150,000 T cells and more than 80,000 unique TCRs, with median clonality approximately 0.08. Patients had an ECOG performance status of 0 or 1 and had received between 0 and 3 prior chemotherapy regimens. Whole exome sequencing and RNA sequencing of pretreatment tumors were performed alongside TCR sequencing in the same patients. Somatic, immune and clinical correlates of response to PD-L1 blockade with atezolizumab in urothelial cancer were the focus of an exploratory multi-omic analysis. Approximately 29 patients had pretreatment blood TCR-seq, some 24 had at least one posttreatment blood collection, and some 24 had tumor TCR-seq. The paper's findings and limits, for the study overall: A pretreatment peripheral blood TCR clonality below the median was linked to improved progression-free and overall survival. Because the sample size was small (n ≈ 30) and many exploratory analyses were performed, the results are intended to be hypothesis-generating. Among patients with durable benefit, tumor-associated TCR clones showed greater expansion in peripheral blood 3 weeks after treatment started (n ≈ 22, p = 0.022).

A cohort of approximately 30 patients with locally advanced or metastatic urothelial carcinoma, treated at Memorial Sloan Kettering on a trial protocol, was included. Peripheral blood mononuclear cells were collected from each patient pretreatment and during treatment, giving between 1 and 8 total time points per patient. The Qiagen DNeasy Blood extraction kit was used to purify genomic DNA from total PBMCs and tumor samples. PBMCs were collected pretreatment and during treatment and were isolated and stored as previously described. To estimate absolute template abundance from read counts, synthetic TCR analog templates were spiked into each PCR. TCRbeta CDR3 regions were amplified from genomic DNA with bias-controlled V and J gene primers using the immunoSEQ assay. Rearranged TCRbeta segments were sequenced at approximately 20X coverage. Processing in the source paper ran as follows. Clustering was used to correct sequencing errors, and CDR3s were annotated against IMGT so that V, D and J genes could be assigned. Downstream analyses used only productive TCRbeta rearrangements, leaving out any out-of-frame or stop-codon sequences. To compute clonality, Shannon entropy was normalized by the log of the number of unique productive sequences and then subtracted from one. Clones differing between time points or between blood and tumor were identified by Fisher's exact test with Benjamini-Hochberg correction at adjusted p below 0.01. As stored in TCRdb, this immuneACCESS dataset retains in-frame rearrangements with V and J assigned. A fraction of the clones does not appear; measured against another copy, unresolved V genes explain less than half of the discrepancy, and the remainder lacks a known reason. That table is the source of V, J and clone size, and D and trimming were worked out from the DNA. In this sample the table shows about 88,000 clones, 90% to 95% of which occur a single time. The top ten clonotypes cover over 9% of the sample.

As to this clone: What this receptor recognizes is not known. Base qualities are not provided; no much larger clone lies one nucleotide away.

The sample consisted of PBMCs, taken around atezolizumab (anti-PD-L1) treatment. The source is a man aged 60 to 75 with urothelial cancer.

The DNA reads as follows: TGTGCCAGCAGCCTCCAGGGTCCGCAGTACTTC. Its protein reads: CASSLQGPQYF. The V gene is TRBV7-9 and the J gene is TRBJ2-7, with TRBD1 as a weak D call on 5 bases. The CDR3 spans 11 residues, from the cysteine through the phenylalanine. Just the 33-base CDR3 DNA is kept, in frame starting at base 1. In the germline V gene (reference sequence), CDR1 corresponds to SEHNR and CDR2 to FQNEAQ. Trimming costs V 5 bases and J 9 bases, and their ends lie 11 bases apart.